A selection of T cell receptor beta chains follows, all from one sample in a study of CD8 T cells in ankylosing spondylitis. TCRdb ran MiXCR on the 5' RACE reads and lists one entry per CDR3 protein. The repertoire holds fewer than 250,000 distinct CDR3 sequences, with roughly 24% as singletons. The source material was blood, either unsorted or a sorted T cell fraction (not recorded which). These receptors were collected from a male donor with ankylosing spondylitis or in good health (not recorded which). Each CDR3 is given with its conserved first and last residue. The order of the fields is clone size, V gene, CDR3 length, J gene, D gene, CDR3 DNA, CDR3 protein. The D gene is left open where the match is weak. Clone size is not always given. Where it is, it says once, few, many or a class for expanded clones.

size: many; V: TRBV20-1; length: 15; J: TRBJ2-1; D: TRBD2; DNA: TGCAGTGCTAGGGGTACTAGCGGGAGTTACAATGAGCAGTTCTTC; CDR3: CSARGTSGSYNEQFF
size: many; V: TRBV20-1; length: 14; J: TRBJ2-6; D: .; DNA: TGCAGTGCTAGAGATCTTTCTGGGGCCAACGTCCTGACTTTC; CDR3: CSARDLSGANVLTF
size: .; V: TRBV4-3; length: 14; J: TRBJ2-7; D: .; DNA: TGCGCCAGCAGCCAGGGCCCAGGGGTAGGCGAGCAGTACTTC; CDR3: CASSQGPGVGEQYF
size: .; V: TRBV12-3/TRBV12-4; length: 15; J: TRBJ1-3; D: .; DNA: TGTGCCAGCAGTTTACTCTCCGAGTCTGGAAACACCATATATTTT; CDR3: CASSLLSESGNTIYF
size: many; V: TRBV4-3; length: 14; J: TRBJ2-7; D: .; DNA: TGCGCCAGCAGCCCCGGTCAGGTAGACAACGAGCAGTACTTC; CDR3: CASSPGQVDNEQYF
size: few; V: TRBV20-1; length: 14; J: TRBJ2-6; D: .; DNA: TGCAGTGCCCCCGACAACGTACGGGCCAACGTCCTGACTTTC; CDR3: CSAPDNVRANVLTF
size: .; V: TRBV5-6; length: 14; J: TRBJ2-7; D: .; DNA: TGTGCCAGCAGCCTTGACGCGGCGGGCTACGAGCAGTACTTC; CDR3: CASSLDAAGYEQYF
size: once; V: TRBV5-1; length: 15; J: TRBJ2-1; D: TRBD2; DNA: TGCGCCAGCAGCCACCTAGCGGGAGCTGACAATGAGCAGTTCTTC; CDR3: CASSHLAGADNEQFF
size: .; V: TRBV6-2/TRBV6-3; length: 13; J: TRBJ2-7; D: TRBD1; DNA: TGTGCCAGCACCCGACAGGGGACCTACGAGCAGTACTTC; CDR3: CASTRQGTYEQYF
size: few; V: TRBV6-5; length: 16; J: TRBJ1-1; D: TRBD1; DNA: TGTGCCAGCAGTTACAAGGGACAGATCATGAACACTGAAGCTTTCTTT; CDR3: CASSYKGQIMNTEAFF
size: many; V: TRBV4-1; length: 15; J: TRBJ2-7; D: TRBD1; DNA: TGCGCCAGCAGCCACCCCGGGACAGCCAACTACGAGCAGTACTTC; CDR3: CASSHPGTANYEQYF
size: many; V: TRBV18; length: 13; J: TRBJ2-5; D: TRBD2; DNA: TGTGCCAGCTCACCCGCGGGAGCGGAGACCCAGTACTTC; CDR3: CASSPAGAETQYF
size: few; V: TRBV6-5; length: 13; J: TRBJ2-3; D: TRBD2; DNA: TGTGCCAGCAGTCACCCTAGCGGGAGCACGCAGTATTTT; CDR3: CASSHPSGSTQYF
size: many; V: TRBV15; length: 16; J: TRBJ2-1; D: TRBD2; DNA: TGTGCCACCAGCAGAGGGAACGGGAGGGAAGTCGATGAGCAGTTCTTC; CDR3: CATSRGNGREVDEQFF
size: many; V: TRBV6-2/TRBV6-3; length: 17; J: TRBJ2-1; D: TRBD2; DNA: TGTGCCAGCACTGGGGGACTAGCGGGAAGTACCTACAATGAGCAGTTCTTC; CDR3: CASTGGLAGSTYNEQFF
size: few; V: TRBV29-1; length: 13; J: TRBJ2-7; D: TRBD2; DNA: TGCAGCGTCAGGACTAGCGGATTCTACGAGCAGTACTTC; CDR3: CSVRTSGFYEQYF
size: .; V: TRBV6-2/TRBV6-3; length: 12; J: TRBJ2-1; D: TRBD2; DNA: TGTGCCAGCAGTTACTCAGCGGGAGCCCAGTTCTTC; CDR3: CASSYSAGAQFF
size: few; V: TRBV6-4; length: 15; J: TRBJ2-2; D: TRBD2; DNA: TGTGCCAGCAGTGTGTCGGGAGGGAACACCGGGGAGCTGTTTTTT; CDR3: CASSVSGGNTGELFF
size: many; V: TRBV25-1; length: 13; J: TRBJ1-4; D: .; DNA: TGTGCCAGCAGTGCCGCAGGGGTTGAAAAACTGTTTTTT; CDR3: CASSAAGVEKLFF
size: few; V: TRBV2; length: 15; J: TRBJ1-6; D: TRBD1; DNA: TGTGCCAGCAGTGGAGGACAGGAGAATAATTCACCCCTCCACTTT; CDR3: CASSGGQENNSPLHF
size: many; V: TRBV5-1; length: 15; J: TRBJ2-1; D: TRBD1; DNA: TGCGCCAGCAGCTCCCTAGGGACAGGGGAGAATGAGCAGTTCTTC; CDR3: CASSSLGTGENEQFF
size: .; V: TRBV20-1; length: 17; J: TRBJ2-5; D: TRBD2; DNA: TGCAGTGCTAGACCAGGACTAGCGGGATGGTACCAAGAGACCCAGTACTTC; CDR3: CSARPGLAGWYQETQYF
size: few; V: TRBV20-1; length: 13; J: TRBJ2-1; D: .; DNA: TGCAGTGCTAGACTAGGGACCTGGAATGAGCAGTTCTTC; CDR3: CSARLGTWNEQFF
size: .; V: TRBV20-1; length: 12; J: TRBJ2-1; D: .; DNA: TGCAGTGCTGCCGCAGGGAGCCATGAGCAGTTCTTC; CDR3: CSAAAGSHEQFF
size: .; V: TRBV7-2; length: 16; J: TRBJ2-5; D: TRBD2; DNA: TGTGCCAGCAGCTTATGGGCTAGCGGGCCCCAAGAGACCCAGTACTTC; CDR3: CASSLWASGPQETQYF
size: few; V: TRBV6-5; length: 13; J: TRBJ2-2; D: .; DNA: TGTGCCAGCAGTTACTCGGTAACCGGGGAGCTGTTTTTT; CDR3: CASSYSVTGELFF
size: many; V: TRBV7-3; length: 18; J: TRBJ2-6; D: .; DNA: TGTGCCAGCAGCTTAGAAGTGGTCAGTCTCTCTGGGGCCAACGTCCTGACTTTC; CDR3: CASSLEVVSLSGANVLTF
size: many; V: TRBV10-3; length: 14; J: TRBJ2-1; D: .; DNA: TGTGCCATCAGACACGGACCATGGGGGGATGAGCAGTTCTTC; CDR3: CAIRHGPWGDEQFF
size: .; V: TRBV12-3/TRBV12-4; length: 16; J: TRBJ2-6; D: .; DNA: TGTGCCAGCAAAGAAGGGTCCGGCTCTGGGGCCAACGTCCTGACTTTC; CDR3: CASKEGSGSGANVLTF
size: .; V: TRBV20-1; length: 16; J: TRBJ1-5; D: TRBD1; DNA: TGCAGTGCTAGAGATTCGGGACAGGGAGGGGATCAGCCCCAGCATTTT; CDR3: CSARDSGQGGDQPQHF
size: many; V: TRBV4-1; length: 13; J: TRBJ2-1; D: .; DNA: TGCGCCAGCAGCCAAGAGGAGGCCCGCGGGCAGTTCTTC; CDR3: CASSQEEARGQFF
size: many; V: TRBV7-2; length: 14; J: TRBJ1-1; D: .; DNA: TGTGCCAGCAGCGAAGGACACGCGAACACTGAAGCTTTCTTT; CDR3: CASSEGHANTEAFF
size: many; V: TRBV29-1; length: 13; J: TRBJ2-1; D: TRBD2; DNA: TGCAGCGTTGAGGGCGGGAGACACAATGAGCAGTTCTTC; CDR3: CSVEGGRHNEQFF
size: many; V: TRBV7-9; length: 14; J: TRBJ2-5; D: .; DNA: TGTGCCAGCAGCTTAGCAACTCCCCCCAAGACCCAGTACTTC; CDR3: CASSLATPPKTQYF
size: .; V: TRBV5-6; length: 16; J: TRBJ2-3; D: .; DNA: TGTGCCAGCAGTCCACCCGCAGGCGGCATCACAGATACGCAGTATTTT; CDR3: CASSPPAGGITDTQYF
size: .; V: TRBV4-2; length: 15; J: TRBJ1-4; D: .; DNA: TGTGCCAGCAGCCGAGCGGACGGAGATAATGAAAAACTGTTTTTT; CDR3: CASSRADGDNEKLFF
size: .; V: TRBV5-1; length: 14; J: TRBJ2-1; D: .; DNA: TGCGCCAGCAGCTTGGTAACGGGGGACAATGAGCAGTTCTTC; CDR3: CASSLVTGDNEQFF
size: .; V: TRBV10-3; length: 12; J: TRBJ2-7; D: .; DNA: TGTGCCATCAGTGAGTCTATCGGCGAGCAGTACTTC; CDR3: CAISESIGEQYF
size: many; V: TRBV7-8; length: 15; J: TRBJ2-1; D: .; DNA: TGTGCCAGCAGCTTAGGACTGGTAGCCTACAATGAGCAGTTCTTC; CDR3: CASSLGLVAYNEQFF
size: few; V: TRBV18; length: 14; J: TRBJ1-5; D: .; DNA: TGTGCCAGCTCACTAGCCGGACCTGGGCGGCCCCAGCATTTT; CDR3: CASSLAGPGRPQHF
size: many; V: TRBV6-2/TRBV6-3; length: 15; J: TRBJ1-5; D: .; DNA: TGTGCCAGCAGTCAACGGGGGGGGAGCAATCAGCCCCAGCATTTT; CDR3: CASSQRGGSNQPQHF
size: many; V: TRBV20-1; length: 13; J: TRBJ2-5; D: TRBD1; DNA: TGCAGTGCCTCGACAGGGCTTCAGGAGACCCAGTACTTC; CDR3: CSASTGLQETQYF
size: many; V: TRBV10-3; length: 16; J: TRBJ2-7; D: .; DNA: TGTGCCATCAGTGAGTACCCGCAGCTTACAACTTACGAGCAGTACTTC; CDR3: CAISEYPQLTTYEQYF
size: few; V: TRBV14; length: 14; J: TRBJ1-2; D: TRBD1; DNA: TGTGCCAGCGCAGGGGGTTTGACTAACTATGGCTACACCTTC; CDR3: CASAGGLTNYGYTF
size: many; V: TRBV28; length: 13; J: TRBJ2-1; D: .; DNA: TGTGCCAGCACGACAACAGGGTCTAATGAGCAGTTCTTC; CDR3: CASTTTGSNEQFF
size: .; V: TRBV10-3; length: 13; J: TRBJ1-1; D: TRBD1; DNA: TGTGCCATCAGTGAACAGGGGGACACTGAAGCTTTCTTT; CDR3: CAISEQGDTEAFF
size: few; V: TRBV5-1; length: 15; J: TRBJ2-7; D: TRBD2; DNA: TGCGCCAGCAGCTTGGCTAGCGGGAGGGCCCGCGAGCAGTACTTC; CDR3: CASSLASGRAREQYF
size: many; V: TRBV12-3/TRBV12-4; length: 12; J: TRBJ1-5; D: .; DNA: TGTGCCAGCACCACTGTTCCGCAGCCCCAGCATTTT; CDR3: CASTTVPQPQHF
size: many; V: TRBV7-2; length: 14; J: TRBJ2-3; D: .; DNA: TGTGCCAGCAGCTTATTAGAGCTCACAGATACGCAGTATTTT; CDR3: CASSLLELTDTQYF
size: many; V: TRBV5-1; length: 14; J: TRBJ1-2; D: TRBD1; DNA: TGCGCCAGCAGCCCTGGGACAGGGGGCTATGGCTACACCTTC; CDR3: CASSPGTGGYGYTF